One and the same sample provided the 3 T cell receptor beta chains below, sequenced in a study of metastatic and nonmetastatic thyroid tumors. TCRdb called clones again from the PCR reads with MiXCR. The table includes about 69,000 clones, 14% detected once. Before thyroid surgery, none of the patients had received any treatment. The sequencing sample was made of blood. These receptors were collected from a male donor with papillary thyroid cancer or a benign thyroid nodule (not recorded which). Some clones in this sample may be carry-over from other donors' samples.

This clone has at least ten counts. V usage is TRBV5-1 and J usage is TRBJ1-1; a weak D match, TRBD1 (5 bases). CDR1 and CDR2 from the germline V gene are SGHRS and YFSETQ. CDR3 length: 14 residues. V was pared by 0 bases and J by 4 bases, with 10 bases between. The CDR3 coding sequence is TGCGCCAGCAGCTTGGGGGACGCGCGCACTGAAGCTTTCTTT. Residues: CASSLGDARTEAFF.

This clone was picked up many times. The rearrangement joins TRBV29-1 to TRBJ1-2; D remains unclear. There are 14 residues in the CDR3. The V and J ends lost 6 bases and 0 bases respectively, with 14 bases between them. Per germline, CDR1 SQVTM and CDR2 ANQGSEA. The DNA of the CDR3 is TGCAGCGTGATGACGGGAGATACTAACTATGGCTACACCTTC. Its translation: CSVMTGDTNYGYTF.

A few counts support this clone. V and J are TRBV6-1 and TRBJ1-2; D possibly corresponds to TRBD1 (5 bases). Germline V gene lookup returns CDR1 MNHNS and CDR2 SASEGT. The CDR3 spans 16 residues. V was shortened by 5 bases and J by 1 base, with 17 bases between the two germline ends. In DNA form, the CDR3 reads TGTGCCAGCAGTACACCTCGGACATGGGTTAACTATGGCTACACCTTC. The encoded protein is CASSTPRTWVNYGYTF.